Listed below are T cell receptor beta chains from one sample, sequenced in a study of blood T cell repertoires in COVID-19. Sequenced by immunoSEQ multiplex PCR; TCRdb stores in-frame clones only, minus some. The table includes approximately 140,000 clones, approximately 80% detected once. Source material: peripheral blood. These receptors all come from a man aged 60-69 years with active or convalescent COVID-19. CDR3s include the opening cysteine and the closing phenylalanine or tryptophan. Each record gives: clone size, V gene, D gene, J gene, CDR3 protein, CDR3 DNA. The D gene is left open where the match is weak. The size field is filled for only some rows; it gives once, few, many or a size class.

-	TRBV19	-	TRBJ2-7	CASSPRSDYTYEQYF	TGTGCCAGTAGTCCCCGGTCGGACTACACCTACGAGCAGTACTTC
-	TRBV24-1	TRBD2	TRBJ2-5	CATRGEGGETQYF	TGTGCCACCAGAGGAGAGGGAGGGGAGACCCAGTACTTC
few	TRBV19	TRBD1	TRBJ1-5	CASSTGQSPLYSNQPQHF	TGTGCCAGTAGTACGGGACAGTCGCCTCTTTATAGCAATCAGCCCCAGCATTTT
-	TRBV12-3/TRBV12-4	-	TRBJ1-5	CASSAWGGQPQHF	TGTGCCAGCAGTGCATGGGGAGGTCAGCCCCAGCATTTT
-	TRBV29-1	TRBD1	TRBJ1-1	CSVANRGLTEAFF	TGCAGCGTTGCAAACAGGGGCCTCACTGAAGCTTTCTTT
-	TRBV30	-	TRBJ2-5	CAWSEGVQETQYF	TGTGCCTGGAGCGAGGGGGTCCAAGAGACCCAGTACTTC
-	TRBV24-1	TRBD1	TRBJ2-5	CATSDPVKGALETQYF	TGTGCCACCAGTGACCCCGTAAAGGGGGCCCTCGAGACCCAGTACTTC
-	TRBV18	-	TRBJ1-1	CASSPAEGTEAFF	TGTGCCAGCTCACCTGCTGAGGGTACTGAAGCTTTCTTT
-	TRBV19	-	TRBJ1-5	CASSSTGGISNQPQHF	TGTGCCAGTAGTTCGACGGGGGGCATTAGCAATCAGCCCCAGCATTTT
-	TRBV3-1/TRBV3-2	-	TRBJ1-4	CASSLMGELFF	TGTGCCAGCAGCCTCATGGGAGAACTGTTTTTT
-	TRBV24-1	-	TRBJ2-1	CATSDSIWRKNEQFF	TGTGCCACCAGTGACTCGATCTGGCGGAAAAATGAGCAGTTCTTC
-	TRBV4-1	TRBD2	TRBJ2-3	CASSQLAGGGTQYF	TGCGCCAGCAGCCAACTAGCGGGGGGGGGTACGCAGTATTTT